This TCR beta chain was profiled in a study of blood T cell repertoires in COVID-19. Looking at the study overall: The study drew acute and convalescent COVID-19 samples from the United States, Italy and Spain. In each case, the material was cDNA or gDNA derived from T cells, B-cell-depleted T cells, or PBMCs.

The trim removed 5 bases at V and 5 bases at J, leaving 3 bases unmatched. CDR3 length equals 14 residues. Germline V CDR1 and CDR2: SGHAT, FQNNGV. Per the original methods: Reference gene primers were amplified, and this amplification served to estimate nucleated cell counts. Only in-frame clones appear in the TCRdb table, and some are missing; sequencing was by immunoSEQ multiplex PCR. Clonal size and the V and J genes are those of that table, whereas D and trimming came from the DNA. Of over 100,000 clones in the sample, around three quarters were seen once. What was sequenced was peripheral blood. This clonotype originated in a woman older than 75 with acute or convalescent COVID-19. V is TRBV11-2 and J is TRBJ1-5; 10 nucleotides line up with TRBD1. CDR3 sequence: CASSHGQGDQPQHF. CDR3 sequence (DNA): TGTGCCAGCAGCCACGGACAGGGGGATCAGCCCCAGCATTTT.